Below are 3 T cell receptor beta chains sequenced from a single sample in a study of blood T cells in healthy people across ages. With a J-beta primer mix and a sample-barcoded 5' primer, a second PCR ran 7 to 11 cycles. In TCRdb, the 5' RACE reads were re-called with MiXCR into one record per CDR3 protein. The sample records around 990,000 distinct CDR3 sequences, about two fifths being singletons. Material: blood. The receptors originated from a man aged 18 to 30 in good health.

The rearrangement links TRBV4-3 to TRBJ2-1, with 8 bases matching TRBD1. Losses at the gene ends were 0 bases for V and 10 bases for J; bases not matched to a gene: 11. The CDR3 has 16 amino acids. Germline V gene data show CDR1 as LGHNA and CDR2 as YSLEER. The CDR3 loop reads CASSQDIQGADYEQFF. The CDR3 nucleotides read TGCGCCAGCAGCCAAGATATCCAGGGGGCGGACTACGAGCAGTTCTTC.

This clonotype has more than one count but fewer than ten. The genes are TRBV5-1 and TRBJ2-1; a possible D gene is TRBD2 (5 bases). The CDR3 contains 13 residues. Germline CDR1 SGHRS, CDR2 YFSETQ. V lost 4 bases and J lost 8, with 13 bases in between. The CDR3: CASSPEVSDEQFF. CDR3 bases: TGCGCCAGCAGCCCGGAGGTTAGTGATGAGCAGTTCTTC.

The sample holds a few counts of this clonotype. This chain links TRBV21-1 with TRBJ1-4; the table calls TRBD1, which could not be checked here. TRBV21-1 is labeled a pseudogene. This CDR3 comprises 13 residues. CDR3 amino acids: CASRTGRFEKLFF. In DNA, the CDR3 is TGTGCCAGCAGGACAGGACGTTTTGAAAAACTGTTTTTT.